Listed below are T cell receptor beta chains from one sample, sequenced in a study of cytomegalovirus exposure and HLA in healthy donors. Using immunoSEQ multiplex PCR, the repertoire was profiled, and TCRdb retains in-frame clones only, with some absent. The sample includes tens of thousands of clones, about 79% of them seen just once. The sample taken for sequencing was PBMCs. These receptors all stem from a man in his 60s in good health and CMV-seropositive. Each CDR3 is given with its conserved first and last residue. D genes are given only for firm matches. The size of a clone is reported for some rows only, either as once, few or many, or as a class for expanded clones.

d_gene	v_gene	abundance	j_gene	CDR3nt	CDR3aa
TRBD1	TRBV11-2	-	TRBJ2-7	TGTGCCAGCAGCTTAGGATCCGGGACAGATCCCCTTTTC	CASSLGSGTDPLF
TRBD2	TRBV4-2	-	TRBJ2-3	TGTGCCAGCAGCCAAATGAGCGGGAGGAACACAGATACGCAGTATTTT	CASSQMSGRNTDTQYF
-	TRBV5-1	-	TRBJ1-1	TGCGCCAGCAGCTTATTACAGGTGGGGGGGGGCACTGAAGCTTTCTTT	CASSLLQVGGGTEAFF
-	TRBV7-8	-	TRBJ2-5	TGTGCCAGCAGCCCCGGGACAACTCAAGAGACCCAGTACTTC	CASSPGTTQETQYF
-	TRBV27	-	TRBJ1-2	TGTGCCAGCAGCCCGGGGAGACAAGGCCAATATGGCTACACCTTC	CASSPGRQGQYGYTF
TRBD2	TRBV5-6	-	TRBJ2-1	TGTGCCAGCAGCTCCGGGACTAGCGTTTACAATGAGCAGTTCTTC	CASSSGTSVYNEQFF
-	TRBV18	few	TRBJ2-1	TGTGCCAGCTCACCACCTGTGGGAGGAAGCTCCTACAATGAGCAGTTCTTC	CASSPPVGGSSYNEQFF
TRBD1	TRBV7-7	-	TRBJ1-5	TGTGCTAGCAGCTCCCATAAGGGGGGTGACAGGGAAGTGGACAATCAGCCCCAGCATTTT	CASSSHKGGDREVDNQPQHF
TRBD2	TRBV2	once	TRBJ2-1	TGTGCCAGCAGGACTAGCGGGGGGGCCTTTGAGCAGTTCTTC	CASRTSGGAFEQFF
-	TRBV5-1	-	TRBJ1-1	TGCGCCAGCAGCCTGGACAGCTTGAACACTGAAGCTTTCTTT	CASSLDSLNTEAFF
TRBD1	TRBV7-9	-	TRBJ2-7	TGTGCCAGCAGCTTAAAGGGACAGGGGGTCCACGAGCAGTACTTC	CASSLKGQGVHEQYF
-	TRBV7-9	-	TRBJ2-2	TGTGCCAGCAGCTTAGAACTAGCCGTACGGGAGCTGTTTTTT	CASSLELAVRELFF
TRBD2	TRBV9	once	TRBJ2-7	TGTGCCAGCAGCGTAGGGGCGGGGGGCCAGTACGAGCAGTACTTC	CASSVGAGGQYEQYF
-	TRBV5-1	few	TRBJ1-4	TGCGCCAGCAGCTTTAGTGCAACTAATGAAAAACTGTTTTTT	CASSFSATNEKLFF
-	TRBV7-8	-	TRBJ1-2	TGTGCCAGCAGCTTACACCGGACCGAGGGCTATGGCTACACCTTC	CASSLHRTEGYGYTF
TRBD1	TRBV2	few	TRBJ2-2	TGTGCCAGCAGTACCGGACAGGGGAGGACCGGGGAGCTGTTTTTT	CASSTGQGRTGELFF
-	TRBV6-5	-	TRBJ1-2	TGTGCCAGCAGTTACTCGCAGGGGCCCCTCTATGGCTACACCTTC	CASSYSQGPLYGYTF
-	TRBV7-9	-	TRBJ1-1	TGTGCCAGCAGCTCCTCCGGGGGGATAGTCACTGAAGCTTTCTTT	CASSSSGGIVTEAFF
-	TRBV7-9	-	TRBJ2-1	TGTGCCAGCAGCTTAGCTCCCAACAATGAGCAGTTCTTC	CASSLAPNNEQFF
-	TRBV6-5	-	TRBJ2-5	TGTGCCACCGGAGAGGGGACCCAGTACTTC	CATGEGTQYF
-	TRBV29-1	-	TRBJ1-1	TGCAGCGTTGAAGGGCGGACATACACTGAAGCTTTCTTT	CSVEGRTYTEAFF
TRBD1	TRBV6-1	once	TRBJ1-1	TGTGCCAGCAGTGAAAGGCCGACAGGGGTGGTAGAAGCTTTCTTT	CASSERPTGVVEAFF
TRBD1	TRBV29-1	-	TRBJ1-6	TGCAGCGTTCGGGCGACAGGGGTTAATTCACCCCTCCACTTT	CSVRATGVNSPLHF
TRBD1	TRBV10-3	-	TRBJ1-2	TGTGCCATCAGTGAACGAGGGGGCGCCTATGGCTACACCTTC	CAISERGGAYGYTF
-	TRBV4-1	once	TRBJ1-6	TGCGCCAGCAGCCCTGGGGGGGAAAATTCACCCCTCCACTTT	CASSPGGENSPLHF
TRBD2	TRBV5-4	-	TRBJ2-7	TGTGCCCTTCAAAAGCGGGACTCCTACGAGCAGTACTTC	CALQKRDSYEQYF
TRBD1	TRBV5-1	few	TRBJ2-7	TGCGCCAGCAGCCCGACAGGGGATACCTACGAGCAGTACTTC	CASSPTGDTYEQYF
-	TRBV29-1	-	TRBJ1-2	TGCAGCGTTGAAAGGGGGACCACAGGTAGCAATGGCTACACCTTC	CSVERGTTGSNGYTF
TRBD2	TRBV11-3	-	TRBJ2-1	TGTGCCAGCAGTCCGACATCCATAGCGGGTACGAATGAGCAGTTCTTC	CASSPTSIAGTNEQFF
TRBD1	TRBV4-1	-	TRBJ1-1	TGCGCCAGCAGCCTAGGACAGGGGCAGCCTGAAGCTTTCTTT	CASSLGQGQPEAFF
-	TRBV18	-	TRBJ1-1	TGTGCCAGCTCACCACAGGGGAATGCTGAAGCTTTCTTT	CASSPQGNAEAFF
TRBD1	TRBV7-7	once	TRBJ1-2	TGTGCTAGCAGGTCCGGGACAGACTACTATGGCTACACCTTC	CASRSGTDYYGYTF
-	TRBV5-1	-	TRBJ1-3	TGCGCCAGCAGCTTGTTAGGCCTCGAGGCAGTCTCTGGAAACACCATATATTTT	CASSLLGLEAVSGNTIYF
TRBD1	TRBV7-2	-	TRBJ1-2	TGTGCCAGCAGCTGGGACAGAAACTATGGCTACACCTTC	CASSWDRNYGYTF
-	TRBV11-2	-	TRBJ2-7	TGTGCCAGCACCAGGTCCGGGGACGAGCAGTACTTC	CASTRSGDEQYF